A single sample is the source of the 5 T cell receptor beta chains below, sequenced in a study of vaccination and CD4 T cells after COVID-19 (dated by TCRdb to between 2022 and 2023). Library prep was done by PCR. TCRdb records Illumina iSeq 100 as the sequencer. DNA from cultured CD4+ T cells underwent TCR sequencing with the Oncomine TCR Beta short-read assay at the Johns Hopkins FTIC core. The raw public data were reprocessed by TCRdb itself: fastp quality trimming at Q25, MiXCR clonotype calling, in-frame beta chains only. One record per CDR3 amino acid sequence lists the most common genes and DNA. The sample contains about 18,000 distinct CDR3 sequences, approximately 55% of them found a single time. The biggest ten clones account for 7.5% to 10% of the sample. The treatment or condition label, as the study defines it: approximately 10-day PBMC culture with coronavirus spike peptide pools or control peptides (ViraFEST assay).

Their antigen targets remain unknown. Sequences were obtained from CD4+ T cells from blood, cultured in vitro. Receptor source: a human donor who had recovered from COVID-19.

The V gene is TRBV27, the J gene TRBJ2-1, with unresolved D. The CDR3 consists of 15 residues. Trimming removed 5 bases at V and 0 bases at J, with 11 bases between. CDR1 and CDR2 from the germline V gene are MNHEY and SMNVEV (reference sequence). The CDR3 here is CASSATLSSYNEQFF. CDR3 sequence (DNA): TGTGCCAGCAGTGCCACGTTGAGCTCCTACAATGAGCAGTTCTTC.

The J gene is TRBJ2-1, the V gene TRBV20-1, with TRBD2 identical over 9 bases. V lost 5 bases to trimming and J lost 4 bases; unmatched junction nucleotides: 12. Germline CDR1 is DFQATT and CDR2 is SNEGSKA (reference sequence). This CDR3 has 16 residues. The chain's CDR3 is CSAADLSSGDYNEQFF. The CDR3 coding sequence is TGCAGTGCTGCCGACCTTTCTAGCGGGGATTACAATGAGCAGTTCTTC.

The chain carries TRBV12-3 or TRBV12-4 and TRBJ2-1; 9 bases fit TRBD2. The CDR3 contains 17 residues. Trimming at V came to 5 bases and at J to 6 bases, leaving 14 bases not matched to a gene. CDR3 residues: CASSPRLEREASNEQFF. The CDR3 bases are TGTGCCAGCAGTCCACGTCTGGAGCGGGAGGCCTCCAATGAGCAGTTCTTC.

This clonotype has more than one count but fewer than ten. One end of the junction varies from germline; a read error may be responsible. The chain combines TRBV2 with TRBJ2-1; D possibly matches TRBD1 or TRBD2 (7 bases each). CDR3 length: 11 amino acids. Germline CDR1 and CDR2: SNHLY and FYNNEI. CDR3 region: CASSSSGGAVF. CDR3 DNA sequence: TGTGCCAGCAGTTCCTCAGGGGGGGCTGTCTTC.

The chain uses TRBV28 and TRBJ1-6; possible D gene TRBD1, 6 bases. The CDR3 extends over 19 amino acids. V gave up 2 bases and J gave up 5 bases, with 22 bases separating them. CDR1 is MDHEN and CDR2 is SYDVKM in the germline V gene. CDR3 sequence reads: CASSLRGGSAGLNNSPLHF. Written as DNA, the CDR3 is TGTGCCAGCAGTTTAAGGGGGGGGTCCGCCGGGCTGAATAATTCACCCCTCCACTTT.